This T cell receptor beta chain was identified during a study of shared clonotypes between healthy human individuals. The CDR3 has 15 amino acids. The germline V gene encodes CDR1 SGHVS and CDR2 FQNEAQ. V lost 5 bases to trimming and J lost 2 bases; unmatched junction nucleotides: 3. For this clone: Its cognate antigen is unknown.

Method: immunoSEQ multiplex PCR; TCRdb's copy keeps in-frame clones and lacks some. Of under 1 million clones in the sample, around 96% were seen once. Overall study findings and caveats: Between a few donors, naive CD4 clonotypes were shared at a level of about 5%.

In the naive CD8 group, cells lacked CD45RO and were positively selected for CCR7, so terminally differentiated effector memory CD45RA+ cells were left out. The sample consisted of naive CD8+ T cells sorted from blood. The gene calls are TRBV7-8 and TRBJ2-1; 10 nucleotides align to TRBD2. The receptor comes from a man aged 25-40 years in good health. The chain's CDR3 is CASSEREGAYNEQFF. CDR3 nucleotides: TGTGCCAGCAGCGAGCGGGAGGGCGCCTACAATGAGCAGTTCTTC.